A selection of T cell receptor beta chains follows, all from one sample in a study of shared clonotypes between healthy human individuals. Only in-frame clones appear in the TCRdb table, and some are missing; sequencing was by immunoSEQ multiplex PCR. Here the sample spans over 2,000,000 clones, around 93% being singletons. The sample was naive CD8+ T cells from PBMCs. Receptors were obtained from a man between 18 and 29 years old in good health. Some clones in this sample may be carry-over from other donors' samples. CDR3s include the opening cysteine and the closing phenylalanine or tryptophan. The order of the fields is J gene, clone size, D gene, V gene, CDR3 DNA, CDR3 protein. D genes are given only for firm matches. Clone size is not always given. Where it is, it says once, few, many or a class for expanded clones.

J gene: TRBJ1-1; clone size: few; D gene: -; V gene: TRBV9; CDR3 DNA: TGTGCCAGCAGCATAGGTGGGGGGAACACTGAAGCTTTCTTT; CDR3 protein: CASSIGGGNTEAFF
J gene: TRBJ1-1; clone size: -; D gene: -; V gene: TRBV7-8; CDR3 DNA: TGTGCCAGCCGTGGGAGTGCTGAAGCTTTCTTT; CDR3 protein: CASRGSAEAFF
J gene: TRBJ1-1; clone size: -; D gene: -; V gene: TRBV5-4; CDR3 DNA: TGTGCCAGCAGCTTGAGGGGCACTGAAGCTTTCTTT; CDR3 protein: CASSLRGTEAFF
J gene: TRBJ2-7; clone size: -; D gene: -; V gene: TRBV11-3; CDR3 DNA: TGTGCCAGCAGCTTAGGAGCCTCTGAGTCCTACGAGCAGTACTTC; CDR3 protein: CASSLGASESYEQYF
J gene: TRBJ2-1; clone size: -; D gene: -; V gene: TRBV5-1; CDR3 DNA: TGCGCCAGCAGACGCTTGCTGGGAGTAGACAATGAGCAGTTCTTC; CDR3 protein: CASRRLLGVDNEQFF
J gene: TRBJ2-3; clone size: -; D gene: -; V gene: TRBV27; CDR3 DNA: TGTGCCAGCAGTGCCCGGCTAGCGAGTGGCACAGATACGCAGTATTTT; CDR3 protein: CASSARLASGTDTQYF
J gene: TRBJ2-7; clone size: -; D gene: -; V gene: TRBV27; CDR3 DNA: TGTGCCAGCAGTCCCGAACAGGGAGACTACGAGCAGTACTTC; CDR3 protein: CASSPEQGDYEQYF
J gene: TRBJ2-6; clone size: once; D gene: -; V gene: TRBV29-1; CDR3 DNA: TGCAGCGTTCGGGACACCCTCTCTGGGGCCAACGTCCTGACTTTC; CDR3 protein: CSVRDTLSGANVLTF
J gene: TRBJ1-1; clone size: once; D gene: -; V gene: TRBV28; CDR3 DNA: TGTGCCAGCACTGGGCCGCGCGGCACTGAAGCTTTCTTT; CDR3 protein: CASTGPRGTEAFF
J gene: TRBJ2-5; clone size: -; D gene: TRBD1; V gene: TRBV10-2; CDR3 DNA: TGCGCCAGCAGGCGCCCGGGACAGGGGGCGCGGGAGACCCAGTACTTC; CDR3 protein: CASRRPGQGARETQYF
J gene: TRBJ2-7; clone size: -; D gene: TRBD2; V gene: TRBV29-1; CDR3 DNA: TGCAGCGCATCAGGAACTGCTAGCGGGAACTTCTACGAGCAGTACTTC; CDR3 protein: CSASGTASGNFYEQYF
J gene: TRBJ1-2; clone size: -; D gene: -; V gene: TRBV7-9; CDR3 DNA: TGTGCCAGCAGCTTCGGGGCAGGGAACTATGGCTACACCTTC; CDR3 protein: CASSFGAGNYGYTF
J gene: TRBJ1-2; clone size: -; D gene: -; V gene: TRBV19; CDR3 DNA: TGTGCCAGTAGGGATGATGTTGTAGGCAACTTCTATGGCTACACCTTC; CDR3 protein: CASRDDVVGNFYGYTF
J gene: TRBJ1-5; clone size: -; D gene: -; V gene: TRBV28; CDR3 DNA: TGTGCCAGCAGTGAGGGTGTGGGTCAGCCCCAGCATTTT; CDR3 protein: CASSEGVGQPQHF
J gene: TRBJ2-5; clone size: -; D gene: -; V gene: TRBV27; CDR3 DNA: TGTGCCAGCAGTTTAATCGGGTCGGGGGAGACCCAGTACTTC; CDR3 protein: CASSLIGSGETQYF
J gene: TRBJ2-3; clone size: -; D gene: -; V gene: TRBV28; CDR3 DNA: TGTGCCAGCAGTACTATTGCGGAGTGGGTTGGCACAGATACGCAGTATTTT; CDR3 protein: CASSTIAEWVGTDTQYF
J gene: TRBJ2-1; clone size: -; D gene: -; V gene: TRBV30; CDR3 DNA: TGTGCCTGGAGTGTAACCCGGGAAAATGAGCAGTTCTTC; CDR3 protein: CAWSVTRENEQFF
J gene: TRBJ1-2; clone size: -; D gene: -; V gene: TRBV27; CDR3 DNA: TGTGCCAGCAGTTTATCGAAGGGGACGGTTGCCTATGGCTACACCTTC; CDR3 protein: CASSLSKGTVAYGYTF
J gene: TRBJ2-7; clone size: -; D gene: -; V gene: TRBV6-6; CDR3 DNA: TGTGCCAGCGGGCCGAGGTACGAGCAGTACTTC; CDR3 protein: CASGPRYEQYF
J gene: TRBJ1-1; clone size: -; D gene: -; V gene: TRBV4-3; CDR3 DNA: TGCGCCAGCAGCCAAAATTCCCCAGGGGACATGAACACTGAAGCTTTCTTT; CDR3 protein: CASSQNSPGDMNTEAFF
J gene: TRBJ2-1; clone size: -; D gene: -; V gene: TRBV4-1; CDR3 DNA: TGCGCCAGCAGCCAAGTTGCGTTGGCGCTATACAATGAGCAGTTCTTC; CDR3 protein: CASSQVALALYNEQFF
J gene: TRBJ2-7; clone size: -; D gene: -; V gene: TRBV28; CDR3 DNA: TGTGCCAGCAGTTTCTTCGTCGGGACATTTTCCTACGAGCAGTACTTC; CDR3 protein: CASSFFVGTFSYEQYF
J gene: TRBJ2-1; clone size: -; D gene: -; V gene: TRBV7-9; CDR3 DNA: TGTGCCAGCAAACCCGGGACTTCGCTTTACAATGAGCAGTTCTTC; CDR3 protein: CASKPGTSLYNEQFF
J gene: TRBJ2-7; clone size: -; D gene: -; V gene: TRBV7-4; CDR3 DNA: TGTGCCAGCAGGATTCTCAGGGGGGGCCAGGACGAGCAGTACTTC; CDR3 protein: CASRILRGGQDEQYF
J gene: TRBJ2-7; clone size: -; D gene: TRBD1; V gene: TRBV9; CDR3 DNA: TGTGCCAGCAGCGCGGACAGGGGAAGCTCCTACGAGCAGTACTTC; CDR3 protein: CASSADRGSSYEQYF
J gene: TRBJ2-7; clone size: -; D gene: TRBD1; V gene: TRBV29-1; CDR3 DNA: TGCAGCGGCCGACAGGGGGCTGGGGAGCAGTACTTC; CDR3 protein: CSGRQGAGEQYF
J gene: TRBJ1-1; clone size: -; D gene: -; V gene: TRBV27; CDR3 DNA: TGTGCCAGCAGTTTTTATAGGGACACTGAAGCTTTCTTT; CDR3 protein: CASSFYRDTEAFF
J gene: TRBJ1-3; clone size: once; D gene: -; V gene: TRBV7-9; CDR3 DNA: TGTGCCAGCAGCACAACAGGGCCTGGAAACACCATATATTTT; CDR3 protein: CASSTTGPGNTIYF